This T cell receptor beta chain comes out of a study of blood T cell repertoires in COVID-19. Study information: From the United States, Italy and Spain came samples of acute and convalescent COVID-19. PBMCs, B-cell-depleted T cells, or T cells were the source of the cDNA or gDNA that made up the material.

Germline CDR1 GTSNPN, CDR2 SVGIG (reference sequence). This CDR3 region has 13 residues. V lost 2 bases to trimming and J lost 7 bases; unmatched junction nucleotides: 7. Original processing notes: Reference gene primer amplification yielded estimated nucleated cell counts. Repertoires were generated with immunoSEQ multiplex PCR, while TCRdb's copy carries only in-frame clones and drops some. That table supplies the V and J calls and clone size; D and trimming were determined from the DNA. Counted here are over 60,000 clones, roughly 82% occurring once; the ten biggest clones make up around 20%. Input material: peripheral blood. This receptor was taken from a human donor in a cohort sampled during active COVID-19. The chain carries TRBV30 and TRBJ2-5; 7 bases align to TRBD1. CDR3 DNA: TGTGCCTGGAGTTATAACAGGGGCGGGACCCAGTACTTC. This gives the protein CAWSYNRGGTQYF.